The 11 T cell receptor beta chains below come from one sample, sequenced in a study of T cell responses to AZD1222 COVID-19 vaccine. Using immunoSEQ multiplex PCR, the repertoire was profiled, and TCRdb retains in-frame clones only, with some absent. The sample consists of approximately 110,000 clones, approximately 85% of them appearing once. The source was peripheral blood, collected 28 days after the second AZD1222 dose. The origin of the receptors is an adult who received the AZD1222 COVID-19 vaccine.

This clone was detected only once. The chain has TRBV14 and TRBJ2-5; D possibly corresponds to TRBD2 (5 bases). The CDR3 contains 14 residues. Germline values: CDR1 SGHDN, CDR2 FVKESK. V was pared by 1 base and J by 5 bases, with 11 bases between. The CDR3 here is CASSQGLARETQYF. DNA of the CDR3: TGTGCCAGCAGCCAAGGCCTAGCTCGGGAGACCCAGTACTTC.

The chain has TRBV28 and TRBJ1-1; 12 bases are a match to TRBD1. CDR1 and CDR2 (germline): MDHEN, SYDVKM. J gave up 5 bases and V 4 bases, and 17 bases lay outside the gene matches. The CDR3 spans 19 residues. The CDR3 DNA reads as TGTGCCAGCAGTTCGGCGGCAGTAATGGGACAGGGGGCTTGGACTGAAGCTTTCTTT. Amino acid sequence: CASSSAAVMGQGAWTEAFF.

The sample holds one count of this clone. The chain joins TRBV7-9 to TRBJ2-2; 7 bases map to TRBD1. In germline, CDR1 is SEHNR, CDR2 FQNEAQ (reference sequence). The CDR3 totals 18 residues. Trimming at V came to 5 bases and at J to 5 bases, leaving 17 bases not matched to a gene. CDR3 nucleotides: TGTGCCAGCAGCAACTTACTGGGTTTGCAGGGGGTGACCGGGGAGCTGTTTTTT. Protein: CASSNLLGLQGVTGELFF.

This chain links TRBV28 with TRBJ1-3; 8 positions match TRBD1. This CDR3 comprises 14 residues. J lost 4 bases, V lost 5 bases, and 4 bases had no gene match. In germline, CDR1 is MDHEN, CDR2 SYDVKM. CDR3 residues: CASSARQGGNTIYF. The CDR3 DNA sequence: TGTGCCAGCAGTGCCCGACAGGGGGGAAACACCATATATTTT.

This clone was counted a few times. This rearrangement joins TRBV5-1 to TRBJ2-2, with D unresolved. Germline CDR1 and CDR2: SGHRS and YFSETQ. V lost 1 base to trimming and J lost 1 base, with 5 bases between them. This CDR3 is built from 14 residues. As DNA, the CDR3 is TGCGCCAGCAGCTTGCGAGGGAACACCGGGGAGCTGTTTTTT. Amino acid sequence: CASSLRGNTGELFF.

This clone appeared once. The chain uses TRBV7-3 and TRBJ2-7, with 7 bases fitting TRBD1. The CDR3 contains 16 residues. From germline, CDR1 is SGHTA and CDR2 FQGTGA. V shed 2 bases and J 0 bases; nucleotides not matched to a gene: 7. CDR3 protein: CASSLGGQASSYEQYF. The CDR3 region has the DNA TGTGCCAGCAGCTTAGGAGGACAGGCCTCCTCCTACGAGCAGTACTTC.

This clone was observed a single time. The CDR3, as DNA: TGTGCCAGCAAACTGAGAGGGGATGAAAAACTGTTTTTT. This encodes CASKLRGDEKLFF. The rearrangement uses TRBV6-5 and TRBJ1-4; D may be TRBD1 (5 bases). Germline V CDR1 and CDR2: MNHEY, SVGAGI. The CDR3 is 13 amino acids. The germline V and J ends were trimmed by 7 bases and 6 bases, with 12 bases remaining between them.

CDR3 DNA sequence: TGTGCCACCAGCAGAGTACACGGGTACGAGCAGTACTTC. Its protein product is CATSRVHGYEQYF. The chain employs TRBV15 and TRBJ2-7; D gene uncertain. Germline V gives CDR1 LNHNV, CDR2 YYDKDF (reference sequence). V dropped 1 base and J dropped 4 bases, with 8 bases sitting between them. The CDR3 is 13 amino acids.

This chain links TRBV19 with TRBJ2-7, with 7 positions matching TRBD1. In germline, CDR1 is LNHDA, CDR2 SQIVND (reference sequence). The CDR3 is 13 residues long. V lost 10 bases to trimming and J lost 0 bases; unmatched junction nucleotides: 6. The CDR3 DNA reads as TGTGCCACCGACAGGGTTAGCTCCTACGAGCAGTACTTC. Amino acids: CATDRVSSYEQYF. Based on the CDR3 plus reference TRBV19 and TRBJ2-7, the full variable domain is DGGITQSPKYLFRKEGQNVTLSCEQNLNHDAMYWYRQDPGQGLRLIYYSQIVNDFQKGDIAEGYSVSREKKESFPLTVTSAQKNPTAFYLCATDRVSSYEQYFGPGTRLTVT.

The gene calls are TRBV5-4 and TRBJ2-3, with D perhaps TRBD1 or TRBD2 (6 bases each). CDR3 length: 17 amino acids. CDR1 is SGHNT and CDR2 is YYREEE in the germline V gene (reference sequence). Trimming pared 0 bases from V and 3 bases from J, leaving 17 bases between. In nucleotides, the CDR3 is TGTGCCAGCAGCTTGGCCTTCGGGGGCAGAGGGACAGATACGCAGTATTTT. The encoded protein is CASSLAFGGRGTDTQYF.

This clone appeared a single time. The chain joins TRBV19 to TRBJ2-2; TRBD2 might be the D (6 bases). V was trimmed by 7 bases and J by 4 bases, leaving 16 bases between them. Per germline, CDR1 LNHDA and CDR2 SQIVND (reference sequence). CDR3 length equals 15 residues. CDR3 sequence reads: CASTFERRATGELFF. The CDR3, as DNA: TGTGCCAGTACCTTTGAGCGGAGGGCCACCGGGGAGCTGTTTTTT.